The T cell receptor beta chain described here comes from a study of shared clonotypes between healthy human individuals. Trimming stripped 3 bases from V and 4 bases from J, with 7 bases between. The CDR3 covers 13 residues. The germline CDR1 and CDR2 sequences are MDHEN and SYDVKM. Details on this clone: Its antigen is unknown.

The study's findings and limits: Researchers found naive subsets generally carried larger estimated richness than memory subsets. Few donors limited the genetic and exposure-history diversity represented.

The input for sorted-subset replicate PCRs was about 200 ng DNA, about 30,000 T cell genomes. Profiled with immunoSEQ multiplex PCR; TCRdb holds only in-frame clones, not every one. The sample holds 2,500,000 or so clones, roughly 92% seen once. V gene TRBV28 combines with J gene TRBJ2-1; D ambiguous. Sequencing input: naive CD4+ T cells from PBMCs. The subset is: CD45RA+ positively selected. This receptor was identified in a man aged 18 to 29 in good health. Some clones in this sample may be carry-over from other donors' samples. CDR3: CASSFILYNEQFF. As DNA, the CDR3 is TGTGCCAGCAGTTTTATTCTTTACAATGAGCAGTTCTTC.